These 10 T cell receptor beta chains were sequenced from one sample in a study of cytomegalovirus exposure and HLA in healthy donors. The PCR employed 60 Vbeta primers together with 13 Jbeta primers. The method was immunoSEQ multiplex PCR; TCRdb's version includes in-frame clones alone and lacks a portion of them. The sample shows roughly 280,000 clones, just over 70% of them seen only once. The sequencing sample was made of PBMCs. Receptors were obtained from a female donor in good health and CMV-seronegative.

V gene TRBV4-1 combines with J gene TRBJ1-5; D is unclear. Per the germline V gene, CDR1 is MGHRA and CDR2 is YSYEKL. Trimming removed 2 bases from V and 7 bases from J, with 12 bases in between. CDR3 length: 14 residues. CDR3 sequence: CASSQKLGGQPQHF. The DNA for the CDR3 is TGCGCCAGCAGCCAAAAGTTAGGAGGGCAGCCCCAGCATTTT.

The CDR3 DNA sequence: TGTGCCAGCAGCTTCTCGGGACAGGGGACCCACGAGCAGTACTTC. This codes for CASSFSGQGTHEQYF. The chain couples TRBV7-3 to TRBJ2-7, with 10 bases fitting TRBD1. Germline-derived CDR1 and CDR2 are SGHTA and FQGTGA. J lost 5 bases, V lost 3 bases, and 7 bases had no gene match. The CDR3 spans 15 residues.

V gene TRBV27 combines with J gene TRBJ2-7; D may be TRBD1 (5 bases). Germline lookup yields CDR1 MNHEY and CDR2 SMNVEV (reference sequence). The CDR3 totals 14 residues. The V gene lost 3 bases and the J gene lost 6 bases, with 15 bases spanning the gap. CDR3 protein: CASSLGQGLGEQYF. The CDR3 bases are TGTGCCAGCAGTTTGGGGCAGGGTTTGGGCGAGCAGTACTTC.

The chain employs TRBV2 and TRBJ2-7; TRBD1 aligns across 7 bases. The length of the CDR3 is 13 residues. The V segment lost 6 bases and the J segment 4 bases; nucleotides outside the gene matches: 6. Germline values: CDR1 SNHLY, CDR2 FYNNEI. The CDR3 nucleotides are TGTGCCAGCAGGGCAGGGGGTATTTACGAGCAGTACTTC. Its translation is CASRAGGIYEQYF.

A note on this clone: At the DNA level, this CDR3 is encoded by other sequences in the same sample as well. In DNA form, the CDR3 reads TGTGCCAGCAGCTTGGGACTAGCGGGAGTAGATACGCAGTATTTT. This sequence encodes CASSLGLAGVDTQYF. The chain carries TRBV7-3 and TRBJ2-3; 14 nucleotides align to TRBD2. With V trimmed by 3 bases and J by 5 bases, 1 base remained unmatched. Germline CDR1 is SGHTA and CDR2 is FQGTGA. The CDR3 runs to 15 residues.

This chain connects TRBV14 to TRBJ2-7; 10 nucleotides agree with TRBD2. Losses at the gene ends were 4 bases for V and 2 bases for J; bases not matched to a gene: 5. The germline gives CDR1 SGHDN, CDR2 FVKESK. The CDR3 sequence is 15 residues long. Here the CDR3 reads CASSLWSGRAYEQYF. The CDR3 DNA reads as TGTGCCAGCAGCCTCTGGAGCGGGAGGGCCTACGAGCAGTACTTC.

The genes are TRBV21-1 and TRBJ1-5; the DNA was not compared with TRBD1, the D call given in the table. TRBV21-1 is given as a pseudogene. The length of the CDR3 is 18 residues. The CDR3 sequence: CASSSRRETGDCNQPQHF. In DNA form, the CDR3 reads TGTGCCAGCAGCTCCCGAAGGGAGACAGGGGATTGCAATCAGCCCCAGCATTTT.

A word on this clone: A junction end diverges from the germline sequence, so it may reflect a read error. The gene calls are TRBV9 and TRBJ1-1; no reliable D call. CDR1 is SGDLS, CDR2 YYNGEE, per germline. The length of the CDR3 is 11 residues. The CDR3 DNA follows: TGTGCCGGCAGCCCACGGGTTGAAGCTTTCTTT. It specifies CAGSPRVEAFF.

V gene TRBV15 combines with J gene TRBJ1-4, with a tentative D call TRBD1 (6 bases). This CDR3 region has 16 residues. Germline-derived CDR1 and CDR2 are LNHNV and YYDKDF (reference sequence). V was cut by 0 bases and J by 8 bases, with 16 bases left in between. DNA of the CDR3: TGTGCCACCAGCAGAGATAGGGGGGGAGCTTTGGAAAAACTGTTTTTT. This encodes CATSRDRGGALEKLFF. Drawing the rest from reference TRBV15 and TRBJ1-4, the complete variable domain is DAMVIQNPRYQVTQFGKPVTLSCSQTLNHNVMYWYQQKSSQAPKLLFHYYDKDFNNEADTPDNFQSRRPNTSFCFLDIRSPGLGDTAMYLCATSRDRGGALEKLFFGSGTQLSVL.

V is TRBV6-5 and J is TRBJ2-1, with 7 bases identical to TRBD2. The germline V gene encodes CDR1 MNHEY and CDR2 SVGAGI. V lost 4 bases to trimming and J lost 7 bases; unmatched junction nucleotides: 7. The CDR3 is 14 residues long. The CDR3 nucleotides are TGTGCCAGCAGTTTCCGGACTAGACAGAATGAGCAGTTCTTC. This sequence encodes CASSFRTRQNEQFF.